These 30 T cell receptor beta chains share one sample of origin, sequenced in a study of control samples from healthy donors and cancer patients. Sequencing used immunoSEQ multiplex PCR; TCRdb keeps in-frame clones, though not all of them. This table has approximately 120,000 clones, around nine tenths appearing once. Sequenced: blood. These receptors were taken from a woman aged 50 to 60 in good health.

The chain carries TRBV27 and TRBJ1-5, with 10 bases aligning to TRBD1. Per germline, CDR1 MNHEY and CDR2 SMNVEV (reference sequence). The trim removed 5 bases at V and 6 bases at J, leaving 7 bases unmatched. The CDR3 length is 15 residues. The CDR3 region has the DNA TGTGCCAGCAGTCCGGACAGGGGGGACGGTCAGCCCCAGCATTTT. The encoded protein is CASSPDRGDGQPQHF.

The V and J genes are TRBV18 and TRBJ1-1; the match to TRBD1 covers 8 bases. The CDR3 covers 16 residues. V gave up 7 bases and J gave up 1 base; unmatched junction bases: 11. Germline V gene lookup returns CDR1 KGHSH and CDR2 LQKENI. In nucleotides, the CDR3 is TGTGCCAGCTGGGGAACAGGGGGAAGAAAGAACACTGAAGCTTTCTTT. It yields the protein CASWGTGGRKNTEAFF.

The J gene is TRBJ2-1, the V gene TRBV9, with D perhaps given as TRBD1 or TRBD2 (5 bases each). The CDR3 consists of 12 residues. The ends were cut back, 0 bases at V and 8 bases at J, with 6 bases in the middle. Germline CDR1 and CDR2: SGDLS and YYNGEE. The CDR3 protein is CASSVVGDEQFF. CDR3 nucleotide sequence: TGTGCCAGCAGCGTAGTGGGGGATGAGCAGTTCTTC.

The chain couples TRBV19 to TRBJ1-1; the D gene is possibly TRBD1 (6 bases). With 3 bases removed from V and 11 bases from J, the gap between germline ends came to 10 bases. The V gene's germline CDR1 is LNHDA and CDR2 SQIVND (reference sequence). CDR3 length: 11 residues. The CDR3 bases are TGTGCCAGTAGTATGGGGGCGCCGGCTTTCTTT. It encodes CASSMGAPAFF. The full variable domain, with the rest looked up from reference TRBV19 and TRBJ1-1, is DGGITQSPKYLFRKEGQNVTLSCEQNLNHDAMYWYRQDPGQGLRLIYYSQIVNDFQKGDIAEGYSVSREKKESFPLTVTSAQKNPTAFYLCASSMGAPAFFGQGTRLTVV.

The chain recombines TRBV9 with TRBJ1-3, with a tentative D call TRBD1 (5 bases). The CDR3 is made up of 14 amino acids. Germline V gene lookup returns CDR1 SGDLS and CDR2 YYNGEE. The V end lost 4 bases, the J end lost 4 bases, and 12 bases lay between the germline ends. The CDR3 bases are TGTGCCAGCAGCCCCGACAGCAGCGGAAACACCATATATTTT. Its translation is CASSPDSSGNTIYF.

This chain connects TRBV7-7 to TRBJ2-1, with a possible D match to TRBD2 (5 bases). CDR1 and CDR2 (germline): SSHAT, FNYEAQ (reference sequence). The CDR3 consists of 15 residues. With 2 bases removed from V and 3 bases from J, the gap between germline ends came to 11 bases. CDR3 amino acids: CASSLFRTGYNEQFF. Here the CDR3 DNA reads TGTGCCAGCAGCTTATTCAGGACTGGCTACAATGAGCAGTTCTTC.

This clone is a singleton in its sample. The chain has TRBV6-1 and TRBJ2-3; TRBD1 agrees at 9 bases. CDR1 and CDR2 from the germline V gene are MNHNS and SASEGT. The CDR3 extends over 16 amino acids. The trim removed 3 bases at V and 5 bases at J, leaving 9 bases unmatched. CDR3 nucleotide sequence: TGTGCCAGCAGTGAGACGCGACAGGGGGGACGAGATACGCAGTATTTT. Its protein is CASSETRQGGRDTQYF.

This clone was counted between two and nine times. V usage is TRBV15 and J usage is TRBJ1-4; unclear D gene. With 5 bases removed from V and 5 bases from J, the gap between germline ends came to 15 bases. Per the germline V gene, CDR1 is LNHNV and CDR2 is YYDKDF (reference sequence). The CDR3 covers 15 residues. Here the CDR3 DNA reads TGTGCCACCAGCGTCCAGCGGGCAGCAAATGAAAAACTGTTTTTT. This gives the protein CATSVQRAANEKLFF.

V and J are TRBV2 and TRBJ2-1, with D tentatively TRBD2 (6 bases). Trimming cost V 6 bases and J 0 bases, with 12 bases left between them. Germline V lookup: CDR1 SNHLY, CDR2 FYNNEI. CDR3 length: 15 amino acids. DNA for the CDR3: TGTGCCAGCAGACTCGGGGGAAACTCCTACAATGAGCAGTTCTTC. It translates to CASRLGGNSYNEQFF.

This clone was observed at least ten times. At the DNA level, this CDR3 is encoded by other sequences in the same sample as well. CDR3 protein: CASSLGGSQPQHF. CDR3 nucleotide sequence: TGTGCCAGCAGCTTAGGAGGTAGTCAGCCCCAGCATTTT. V gene TRBV7-8 combines with J gene TRBJ1-5; D is uncertain. CDR3 length: 13 amino acids. Deletions cut 1 base from V and 6 bases from J, with 7 bases between. Germline V CDR1 and CDR2: SGHVS, FQNEAQ.

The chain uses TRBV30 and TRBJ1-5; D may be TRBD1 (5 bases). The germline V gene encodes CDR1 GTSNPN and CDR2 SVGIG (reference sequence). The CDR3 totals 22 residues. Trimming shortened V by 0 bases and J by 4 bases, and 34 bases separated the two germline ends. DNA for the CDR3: TGTGCCTGGAGTGTAAACAGGCAGGTTTTTGTCGGACCCCCAGGGCCTAATCAGCCCCAGCATTTT. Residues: CAWSVNRQVFVGPPGPNQPQHF.

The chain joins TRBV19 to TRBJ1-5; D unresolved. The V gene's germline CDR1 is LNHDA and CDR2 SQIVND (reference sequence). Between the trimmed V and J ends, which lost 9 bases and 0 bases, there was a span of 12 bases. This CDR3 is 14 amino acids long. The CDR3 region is CASLTLNSNQPQHF. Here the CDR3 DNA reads TGTGCCAGCCTCACGCTTAATAGCAATCAGCCCCAGCATTTT.

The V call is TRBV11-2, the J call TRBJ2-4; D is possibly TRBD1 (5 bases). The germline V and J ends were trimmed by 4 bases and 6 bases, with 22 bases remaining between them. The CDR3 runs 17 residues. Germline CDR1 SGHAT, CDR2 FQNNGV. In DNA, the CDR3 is TGTGCCAGCAGCTCCCTCGGATCCCCAGGGCAGGGAAACATTCAGTACTTC. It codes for CASSSLGSPGQGNIQYF.

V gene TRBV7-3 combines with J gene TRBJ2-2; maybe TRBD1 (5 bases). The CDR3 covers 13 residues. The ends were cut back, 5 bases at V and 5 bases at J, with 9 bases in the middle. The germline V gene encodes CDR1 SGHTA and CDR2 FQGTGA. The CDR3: CASSQGVTGELFF. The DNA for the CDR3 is TGTGCCAGCAGCCAAGGGGTTACCGGGGAGCTGTTTTTT.

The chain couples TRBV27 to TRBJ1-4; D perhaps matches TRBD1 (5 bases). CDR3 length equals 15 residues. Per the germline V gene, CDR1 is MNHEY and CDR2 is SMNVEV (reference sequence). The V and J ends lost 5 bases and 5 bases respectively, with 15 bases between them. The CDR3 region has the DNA TGTGCCAGCAGTCCACGTGGGGGAAGAAATGAAAAACTGTTTTTT. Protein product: CASSPRGGRNEKLFF.

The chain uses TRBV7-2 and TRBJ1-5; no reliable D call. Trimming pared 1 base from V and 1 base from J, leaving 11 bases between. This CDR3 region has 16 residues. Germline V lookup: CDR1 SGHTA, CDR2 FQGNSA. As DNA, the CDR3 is TGTGCCAGCAGCTTAGTGTCCCGACCGAGCAATCAGCCCCAGCATTTT. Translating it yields CASSLVSRPSNQPQHF.

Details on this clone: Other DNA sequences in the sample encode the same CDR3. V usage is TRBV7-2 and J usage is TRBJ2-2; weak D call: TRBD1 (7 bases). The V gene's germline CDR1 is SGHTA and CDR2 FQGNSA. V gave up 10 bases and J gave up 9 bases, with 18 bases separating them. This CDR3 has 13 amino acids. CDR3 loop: CAIRGVGGRELFF. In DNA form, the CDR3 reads TGTGCCATCAGGGGGGTCGGGGGTCGGGAGCTGTTTTTT.

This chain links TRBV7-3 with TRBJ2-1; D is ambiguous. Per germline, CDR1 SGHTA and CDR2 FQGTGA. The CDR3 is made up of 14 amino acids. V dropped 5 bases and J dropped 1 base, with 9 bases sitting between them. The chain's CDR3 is CASSPDSSYNEQFF. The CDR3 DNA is TGTGCCAGCAGCCCCGACTCATCCTACAATGAGCAGTTCTTC.

The CDR3 here is CASSLDPGPPYTGELFF. DNA for the CDR3: TGTGCCAGCAGCTTAGACCCAGGGCCGCCTTACACCGGGGAGCTGTTTTTT. The V call is TRBV7-8, the J call TRBJ2-2; D is perhaps TRBD1 (5 bases). Germline CDR1 SGHVS, CDR2 FQNEAQ. The germline V and J ends were trimmed by 1 base and 3 bases, with 15 bases remaining between them. The CDR3 is made up of 17 amino acids.

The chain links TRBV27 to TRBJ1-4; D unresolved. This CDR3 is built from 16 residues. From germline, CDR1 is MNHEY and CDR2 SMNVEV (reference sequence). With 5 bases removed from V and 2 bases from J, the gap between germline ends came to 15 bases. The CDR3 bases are TGTGCCAGCAGTCACCGCGTCCCGGGGACTAATGAAAAACTGTTTTTT. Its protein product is CASSHRVPGTNEKLFF.

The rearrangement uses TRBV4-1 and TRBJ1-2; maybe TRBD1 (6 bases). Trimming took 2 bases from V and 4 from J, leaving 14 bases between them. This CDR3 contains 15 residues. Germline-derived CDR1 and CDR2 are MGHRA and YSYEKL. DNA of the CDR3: TGCGCCAGCAGCCAAACGGGGGGCTCTGGCTATGGCTACACCTTC. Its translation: CASSQTGGSGYGYTF.

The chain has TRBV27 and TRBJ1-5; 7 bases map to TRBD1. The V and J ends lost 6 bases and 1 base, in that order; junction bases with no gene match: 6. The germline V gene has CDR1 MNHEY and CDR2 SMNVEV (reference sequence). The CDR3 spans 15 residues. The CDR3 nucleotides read TGTGCCAGCAGGAAAGGGACAGAAAGCAATCAGCCCCAGCATTTT. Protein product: CASRKGTESNQPQHF.

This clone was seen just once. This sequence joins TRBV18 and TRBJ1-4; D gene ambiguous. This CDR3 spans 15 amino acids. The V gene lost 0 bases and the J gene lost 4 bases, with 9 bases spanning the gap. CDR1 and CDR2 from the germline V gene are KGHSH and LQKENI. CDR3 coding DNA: TGTGCCAGCTCACCACCCGGGAGTAATAATGAAAAACTGTTTTTT. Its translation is CASSPPGSNNEKLFF.

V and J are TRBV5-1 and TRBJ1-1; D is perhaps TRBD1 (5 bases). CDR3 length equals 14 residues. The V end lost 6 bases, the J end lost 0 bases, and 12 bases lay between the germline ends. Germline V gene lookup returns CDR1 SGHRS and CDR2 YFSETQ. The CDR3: CASKGGGLNTEAFF. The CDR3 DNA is TGCGCCAGCAAGGGTGGGGGTCTGAACACTGAAGCTTTCTTT. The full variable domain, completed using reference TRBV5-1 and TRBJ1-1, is KAGVTQTPRYLIKTRGQQVTLSCSPISGHRSVSWYQQTPGQGLQFLFEYFSETQRNKGNFPGRFSGRQFSNSRSEMNVSTLELGDSALYLCASKGGGLNTEAFFGQGTRLTVV.

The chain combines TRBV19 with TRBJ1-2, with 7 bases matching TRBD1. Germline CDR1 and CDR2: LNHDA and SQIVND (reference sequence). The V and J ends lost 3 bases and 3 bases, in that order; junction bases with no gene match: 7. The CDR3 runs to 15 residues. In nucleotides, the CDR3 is TGTGCCAGTAGTATTAGGACAGGACAAGACTATGGCTACACCTTC. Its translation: CASSIRTGQDYGYTF.

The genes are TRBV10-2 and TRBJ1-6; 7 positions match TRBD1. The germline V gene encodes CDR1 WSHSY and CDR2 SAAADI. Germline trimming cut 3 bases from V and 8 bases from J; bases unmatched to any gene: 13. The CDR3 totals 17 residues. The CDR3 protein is CASSDAEQGWIYSPLHF. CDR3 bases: TGCGCCAGCAGTGACGCCGAACAGGGGTGGATCTATTCACCCCTCCACTTT.

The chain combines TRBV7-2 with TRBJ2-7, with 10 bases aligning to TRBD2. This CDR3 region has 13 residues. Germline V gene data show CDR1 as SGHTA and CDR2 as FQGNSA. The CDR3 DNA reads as TGTGCCAGCAGCTTAGGGTTCGGGACTAGCGAGAACGTC. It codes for CASSLGFGTSENV.

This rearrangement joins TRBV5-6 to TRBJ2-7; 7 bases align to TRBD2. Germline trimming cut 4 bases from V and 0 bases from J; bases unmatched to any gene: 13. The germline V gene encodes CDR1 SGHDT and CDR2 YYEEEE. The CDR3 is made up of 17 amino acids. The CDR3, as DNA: TGTGCCAGCAGCCCAAAGAGGTCGGGGGGAAACTCCTACGAGCAGTACTTC. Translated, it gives CASSPKRSGGNSYEQYF.

CDR3: CASTTTGTSGQPQHF. CDR3 DNA sequence: TGTGCCAGCACCACTACCGGGACATCTGGGCAGCCCCAGCATTTT. The chain employs TRBV6-6 and TRBJ1-5; D possibly corresponds to TRBD1 (6 bases). The CDR3 runs to 15 residues. CDR1 and CDR2 from the germline V gene are MNHNY and SVGAGI (reference sequence). Trimming cost V 7 bases and J 7 bases, with 20 bases left between them.

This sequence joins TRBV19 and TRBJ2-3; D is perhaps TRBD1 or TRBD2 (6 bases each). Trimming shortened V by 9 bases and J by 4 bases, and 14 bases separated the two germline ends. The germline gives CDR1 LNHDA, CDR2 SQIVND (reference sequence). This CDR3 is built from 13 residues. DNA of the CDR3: TGTGCCAGCCGGACAGTAGCGGCAGATACGCAGTATTTT. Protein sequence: CASRTVAADTQYF. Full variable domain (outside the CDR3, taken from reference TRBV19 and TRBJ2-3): DGGITQSPKYLFRKEGQNVTLSCEQNLNHDAMYWYRQDPGQGLRLIYYSQIVNDFQKGDIAEGYSVSREKKESFPLTVTSAQKNPTAFYLCASRTVAADTQYFGPGTRLTVL.